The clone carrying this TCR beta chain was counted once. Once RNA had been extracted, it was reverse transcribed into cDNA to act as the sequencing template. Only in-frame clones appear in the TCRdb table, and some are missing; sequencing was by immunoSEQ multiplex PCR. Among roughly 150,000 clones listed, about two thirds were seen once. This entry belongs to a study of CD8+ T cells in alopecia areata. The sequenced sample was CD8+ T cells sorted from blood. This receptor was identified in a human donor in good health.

CDR3 protein: CASSLGGRGGETQYF. In nucleotides, the CDR3 is TGTGCCAGCAGTTTAGGGGGGCGCGGGGGAGAGACCCAGTACTTC. The rearrangement uses TRBV27 and TRBJ2-5; tentatively, D is TRBD2 (7 bases). Trimming cost V 2 bases and J 4 bases, with 14 bases left between them. Looked up from germline, CDR1 is MNHEY and CDR2 is SMNVEV (reference sequence). The CDR3 is 15 residues long.